This is a list of T cell receptor beta chains from one sample in a study of T cell repertoires in cytomegalovirus infection. MiXCR was run by TCRdb on the reads, yielding one entry per CDR3 protein. The table lists some 920,000 distinct CDR3 sequences, around 31% of them singletons. The antigens for these receptors are not known. The sequences come from cultured CD8+ T cells from PBMCs, collected from culture after CMV antigen stimulation. Every receptor here comes from a human donor in good health (CMV status not recorded). Some clones in this sample may be carry-over from other donors' samples. Each CDR3 is given with its conserved first and last residue. The size entry is marked missing in some rows and otherwise reads once, few, many or a size class.

V	J	size	CDR3
TRBV27	TRBJ1-2	few	CASSFGTGFGYTF
TRBV4-3	TRBJ2-3	.	CASSQEAAGAPGDTQYF
TRBV7-9	TRBJ1-1	many	CASSSTGQGLGNTEAFF
TRBV7-6	TRBJ2-7	few	CASSSGGGEQYF
TRBV29-1	TRBJ1-1	.	CSVEGPNTEAFF
TRBV11-2	TRBJ2-1	.	CASSLVQGTIRYEQFF
TRBV7-8	TRBJ2-5	.	CASSEWGGRQETQYF
TRBV20-1	TRBJ2-1	.	CSARSGGAWEQFF
TRBV7-8	TRBJ1-1	few	CASSLGVRPNSNTEAFF
TRBV13	TRBJ2-1	.	CASSLVGGSEQFF
TRBV6-2/TRBV6-3	TRBJ1-2	.	CASTPVGPSYGYTF
TRBV7-9	TRBJ2-1	.	CASSLWDRPNEQFF
TRBV11-2	TRBJ2-7	.	CASSQTQRDGATNEQYF
TRBV6-6	TRBJ2-1	few	CASSYSRFERGGVNEQFF
TRBV20-1	TRBJ2-1	few	CSGGETVSSYNEQFF
TRBV7-6	TRBJ1-1	.	CASSLVSGKSLMNTEAFF
TRBV7-9	TRBJ1-4	many	CASSPDSPLKGDEKLFF
TRBV6-5	TRBJ2-2	.	CASSYSKGLTGELFF
TRBV25-1	TRBJ2-2	.	CASSDPAGVTGELFF
TRBV6-1	TRBJ2-1	few	CASGGGGANEQFF
TRBV6-1	TRBJ2-5	.	CAARDEIFQETQYF
TRBV6-2/TRBV6-3	TRBJ2-3	.	CASSYFVRETSTDTQYF
TRBV7-6	TRBJ2-1	few	CASSIGTAEQFF
TRBV28	TRBJ1-5	.	CASSIRGSQPQHF
TRBV12-3/TRBV12-4	TRBJ2-3	few	CASRKDTQYF
TRBV7-9	TRBJ2-3	few	CASSFSGTGDTQYF
TRBV7-9	TRBJ2-7	.	CASSLTGWQGAYEQYF
TRBV6-6	TRBJ2-3	.	CASRTPDTQYF
TRBV5-4	TRBJ1-2	.	CASTGQESNYGYTF
TRBV11-2	TRBJ1-1	few	CASSITGGARNTEAFF
TRBV5-1	TRBJ2-3	.	CASSFATSRLAGTSTDTQYF
TRBV7-9	TRBJ1-1	.	CASSLTVPGGYMNTEAFF
TRBV6-8	TRBJ2-2	.	CASSYAPTNTGELFF
TRBV9	TRBJ1-2	.	CASSVKAGLRRYGYTF
TRBV12-3/TRBV12-4	TRBJ2-7	once	CASTLGRGREQYF
TRBV7-6	TRBJ2-5	.	CASKIHPIAETQYF
TRBV28	TRBJ1-1	few	CASSFTSTNTEAFF
TRBV19	TRBJ2-1	.	CASSSFYSGGPYNEQFF
TRBV19	TRBJ1-4	.	CASTPHGGNEKLFF
TRBV10-3	TRBJ2-7	.	CAISEPGTVASSSYEQYF
TRBV6-2/TRBV6-3	TRBJ2-3	few	CAAGSTQYF